This TCR beta chain was retrieved from a study of cytomegalovirus exposure and HLA in healthy donors. The wider study: Researchers previously reported finding 90 million to 130 million unique TCR beta sequences from 170 million or so T cells. When 350 to 500 donors were genotyped, about 86% of them were found to fall in the Caucasian-associated ancestry cluster.

CDR3 length: 13 residues. Trimming removed 5 bases at V and 7 bases at J, with 15 bases between. Looked up from germline, CDR1 is GTSNPN and CDR2 is SVGIG (reference sequence). The study's findings and limits: Researchers counted 150 to 200 TCR beta chains as cytomegalovirus-associated.

This clone was counted once. What it binds is not known. Vbeta (60) and Jbeta (13) primers were used in the PCR. Profiled with immunoSEQ multiplex PCR; TCRdb holds only in-frame clones, not every one. This table holds approximately 100,000 clones, about 81% found once. Sequencing was done on a sample of PBMCs. The sequence was obtained from a man between 35 and 55 years old in good health and CMV-seronegative. The chain recombines TRBV30 with TRBJ1-5, with D possibly matching TRBD1 (5 bases). The CDR3 DNA is TGTGCCTGGGCATCAGGGTTAGAGCAGCCCCAGCATTTT. This codes for CAWASGLEQPQHF.